The 6 T cell receptor beta chains reported below all come from one sample, sequenced in a study of OX40 agonist ivuxolimab in advanced cancers. TCRdb keeps only in-frame clones here, not all; method: immunoSEQ multiplex PCR. Among just over 80,000 clones, roughly 87% were seen once, and the ten largest hold roughly 0.32%. The sequencing here drew on CD4+ or CD8+ T cells sorted from blood, taken in a trial of the OX40 agonist ivuxolimab. The receptors originated from an adult with an advanced solid tumor such as melanoma, head and neck, liver or kidney cancer.

This clone has a single count. The chain employs TRBV5-1 and TRBJ2-1; 9 bases agree with TRBD2. The V and J ends lost 4 bases and 7 bases, in that order; junction bases with no gene match: 3. CDR1 and CDR2 (germline): SGHRS, YFSETQ. The CDR3 is made up of 13 amino acids. In DNA form, the CDR3 reads TGCGCCAGCAGCCGTCTAGCGGGGAATGAGCAGTTCTTC. Translation: CASSRLAGNEQFF.

The gene calls are TRBV7-9 and TRBJ2-5; no clear D. The V end was cut by 5 bases, the J end by 2 bases, with 6 bases between. This CDR3 contains 12 residues. Germline V gives CDR1 SEHNR, CDR2 FQNEAQ (reference sequence). Here the CDR3 DNA reads TGTGCCAGCAGCCCCCGTCAAGAGACCCAGTACTTC. Protein: CASSPRQETQYF.

The V call is TRBV6-1, the J call TRBJ2-6; no clear D. Germline V gene data show CDR1 as MNHNS and CDR2 as SASEGT. There are 13 residues in the CDR3. Trimming shortened V by 1 base and J by 4 bases, and 2 bases separated the two germline ends. The CDR3 sequence: CASSEVGANVLTF. The CDR3 coding sequence is TGTGCCAGCAGTGAAGTGGGGGCCAACGTCCTGACTTTC.

A word on this clone: One junction end disagrees with the germline gene, perhaps due to a read error. The chain employs TRBV6-1 and TRBJ2-2; tentative D call: TRBD1 (5 bases). Per the germline V gene, CDR1 is MNHNS and CDR2 is SASEGT. The CDR3 loop spans 15 amino acids. The CDR3 nucleotides are TGTGCCAGCAGGGAAGGGGCAGTGAACACCGGGGAGCTGTTTTTT. It yields the protein CASREGAVNTGELFF.

The J gene is TRBJ2-1, the V gene TRBV28; D perhaps matches TRBD2 (6 bases). V lost 4 bases, J lost 5 bases, and 15 bases lay in between. CDR1 is MDHEN, CDR2 SYDVKM, per germline. The CDR3 is 15 amino acids. The CDR3 spells CASSSWGVRNNEQFF. The CDR3 DNA is TGTGCCAGCAGTTCCTGGGGGGTCAGGAACAATGAGCAGTTCTTC.

The chain has TRBV29-1 and TRBJ1-1, with D unresolved. V lost 8 bases and J lost 1, with 14 bases in between. Germline CDR1 SQVTM, CDR2 ANQGSEA. This CDR3 has 13 residues. In DNA form, the CDR3 reads TGCAGCCACTTGGGGTCCAGGAACACTGAAGCTTTCTTT. Protein sequence: CSHLGSRNTEAFF.